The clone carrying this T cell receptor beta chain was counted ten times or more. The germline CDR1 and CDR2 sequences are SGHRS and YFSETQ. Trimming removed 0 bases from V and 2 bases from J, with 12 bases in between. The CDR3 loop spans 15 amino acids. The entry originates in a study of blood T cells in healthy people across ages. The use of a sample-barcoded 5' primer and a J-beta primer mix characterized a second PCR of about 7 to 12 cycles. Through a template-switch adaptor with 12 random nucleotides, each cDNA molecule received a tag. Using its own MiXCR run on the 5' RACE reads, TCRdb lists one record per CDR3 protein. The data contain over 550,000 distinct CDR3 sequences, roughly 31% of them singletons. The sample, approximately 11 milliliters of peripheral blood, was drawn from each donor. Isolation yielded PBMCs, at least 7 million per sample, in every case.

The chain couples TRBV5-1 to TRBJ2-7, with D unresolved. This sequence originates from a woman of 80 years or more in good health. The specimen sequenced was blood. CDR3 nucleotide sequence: TGCGCCAGCAGCTTGGAGCCCTTCGGCGCCTACGAGCAGTACTTC. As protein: CASSLEPFGAYEQYF.